Following are 9 T cell receptor beta chains from one sample sequenced in a study of cytomegalovirus exposure and HLA in healthy donors (dated by TCRdb to the late 2010s). Library preparation employed the immunoSEQ multiplex PCR assay. TCRdb's version of the immuneACCESS table is confined to in-frame rearrangements and falls short of the full clone set. An unresolved V gene accounts for under half of the shortfall where checked; the remainder is of unknown origin. A total of approximately 59,000 clones appear in this sample, 80% to 95% of them only once. 5.3% of the sample goes to the ten largest clones. The specimen was PBMCs. These receptors came from a man between 18 and 29 years old in good health and CMV-seropositive.

The rearrangement joins TRBV5-1 to TRBJ2-1, with TRBD2 matching 12 bases. CDR1 SGHRS and CDR2 YFSETQ come from the germline V gene. The CDR3 consists of 18 residues. J was trimmed by 8 bases and V by 2 bases; bases with no gene match: 14. CDR3 coding DNA: TGCGCCAGCAGCTTCCGGAAGCTAACTAGCGGGAGGTCCGATGAGCAGTTCTTC. Its translation: CASSFRKLTSGRSDEQFF. Looking up the rest from reference TRBV5-1 and TRBJ2-1 gives the full variable domain: KAGVTQTPRYLIKTRGQQVTLSCSPISGHRSVSWYQQTPGQGLQFLFEYFSETQRNKGNFPGRFSGRQFSNSRSEMNVSTLELGDSALYLCASSFRKLTSGRSDEQFFGPGTRLTVL.

This clone has just one count. This chain uses TRBV5-5 with TRBJ2-7; 8 bases agree with TRBD1. This CDR3 comprises 15 residues. Trimming at V came to 4 bases and at J to 5 bases, leaving 11 bases not matched to a gene. Germline CDR1 SGHKS, CDR2 YYEKEE (reference sequence). The CDR3 sequence: CASSLRTGSDNEQYF. The CDR3 bases are TGTGCCAGCAGCCTAAGGACAGGGTCTGACAACGAGCAGTACTTC.

The rearrangement joins TRBV5-1 to TRBJ2-6; possible D gene TRBD2, 6 bases. The CDR3 runs to 15 residues. V lost 2 bases, J lost 2 bases, and 8 bases lay in between. The germline V gene encodes CDR1 SGHRS and CDR2 YFSETQ. The CDR3 DNA follows: TGCGCCAGCAGCTTTGGGAGGACTGGGGCCAACGTCCTGACTTTC. This gives the protein CASSFGRTGANVLTF. The complete variable domain, with remaining parts taken from reference TRBV5-1 and TRBJ2-6, reads KAGVTQTPRYLIKTRGQQVTLSCSPISGHRSVSWYQQTPGQGLQFLFEYFSETQRNKGNFPGRFSGRQFSNSRSEMNVSTLELGDSALYLCASSFGRTGANVLTFGAGSRLTVL.

This chain uses TRBV2 with TRBJ2-6; tentatively, D is TRBD1 (6 bases). Germline V gene sequence: CDR1 SNHLY, CDR2 FYNNEI. Trimming stripped 4 bases from V and 0 bases from J, with 10 bases between. The CDR3 is made up of 16 amino acids. The CDR3 protein is CASSVQGHSGANVLTF. The CDR3 bases are TGTGCCAGCAGTGTTCAGGGGCACTCTGGGGCCAACGTCCTGACTTTC.

In regard to this clone: The limits of the CDR3 on the DNA are not certain, so only TCRdb's listed CDR3 is given. This sequence joins TRBV7-9 and TRBJ1-1; the table's D call TRBD1 went unverified against the DNA. 13 amino acids form the CDR3, both terminal residues included. Germline CDR1 and CDR2: SEHNR and FQNEAQ (reference sequence). This chain's CDR3 is CASSHAVGQGTFF.

The chain links TRBV6-1 to TRBJ1-5; 8 nucleotides align to TRBD1. The CDR3 length is 15 residues. The germline V gene encodes CDR1 MNHNS and CDR2 SASEGT. V shed 7 bases and J 2 bases; nucleotides not matched to a gene: 7. DNA of the CDR3: TGTGCCAGCATCTCAGGGGGCGCGGGCAATCAGCCCCAGCATTTT. Its translation: CASISGGAGNQPQHF.

This clone was observed at least ten times. The chain employs TRBV4-2 and TRBJ2-7; TRBD2 matches at 8 bases. Looked up from germline, CDR1 is LGHNA and CDR2 is YNFKEQ. The V gene end was trimmed by 3 bases and the J gene end by 5 bases; junction bases not matched to a gene: 9. The CDR3 contains 15 residues. The CDR3, as DNA: TGTGCCAGCAGCCAGGATAGCGGGACCCCCGACGAGCAGTACTTC. This encodes CASSQDSGTPDEQYF.

V is TRBV10-3 and J is TRBJ2-7; D perhaps matches TRBD2 (6 bases). CDR1 is ENHRY, CDR2 SYGVKD, per germline. V shed 7 bases and J shed 2 bases, with 12 bases lying between them. The CDR3 spans 13 residues. For the CDR3, the DNA is TGTGCCATCACAACTAGCTTCCCCTACGAGCAGTACTTC. Amino acids: CAITTSFPYEQYF.

The chain uses TRBV6-4 and TRBJ2-3, with TRBD2 matching over 9 bases. This CDR3 comprises 15 residues. Germline V CDR1 and CDR2: MRHNA, SNTAGT. With 3 bases clipped from V and 0 bases from J, the junction kept 1 base outside the gene matches. In DNA form, the CDR3 reads TGTGCCAGCAGTGAGAGCGGGGGGAGCACAGATACGCAGTATTTT. Protein product: CASSESGGSTDTQYF.